This T cell receptor beta chain was recovered during a study of OX40 agonist ivuxolimab in advanced cancers. Assay used: immunoSEQ multiplex PCR; TCRdb lists only in-frame clones, some missing. Among nearly 25,000 clones listed, approximately 80% were seen once. CDR1 and CDR2 from the germline V gene are MNHEY and SMNVEV (reference sequence). J was trimmed by 4 bases and V by 2 bases; bases with no gene match: 4. The CDR3 contains 14 residues. This chain connects TRBV27 to TRBJ2-5, with TRBD2 matching 7 bases. The source of this sequence is an adult with an advanced solid tumor such as melanoma, head and neck, liver or kidney cancer. Source: CD4+ or CD8+ T cells sorted from blood, taken in a trial of the OX40 agonist ivuxolimab. CDR3 sequence (DNA): TGTGCCAGCAGTTTAAAGGGGAGGGGAGAGACCCAGTACTTC. Its protein product is CASSLKGRGETQYF.